Listed below are T cell receptor beta chains from one sample, sequenced in a study of radiotherapy plus CTLA-4 blockade in lung cancer. Profiled with immunoSEQ multiplex PCR; TCRdb holds only in-frame clones, not every one. The data hold 90,000 to 150,000 clones, with approximately 80% observed a single time. This specimen consisted of peripheral blood, obtained from a patient treated with radiotherapy plus ipilimumab. These receptors all stem from a human donor with non-small cell lung cancer who had a partial response to radiotherapy plus ipilimumab. Both conserved end residues are part of each CDR3. D genes are given only for firm matches. Clone size is shown for a subset of rows, as once, few, many or a class of expanded clone.

D	V	size	J	CDR3	DNA
TRBD1	TRBV5-1	-	TRBJ1-1	CASSNGQGAGDTEAFF	TGCGCCAGCAGCAACGGACAGGGGGCGGGGGACACTGAAGCTTTCTTT
-	TRBV28	once	TRBJ1-2	CASSLEAGVTYGYTF	TGTGCCAGCAGTTTAGAGGCAGGGGTTACCTATGGCTACACCTTC
TRBD1	TRBV28	-	TRBJ2-6	CASTPGQGSSGANVLTF	TGTGCCAGCACTCCGGGACAGGGGAGCTCTGGGGCCAACGTCCTGACTTTC
-	TRBV6-1	-	TRBJ1-1	CASSEGGLDTEAFF	TGTGCCAGCAGTGAGGGGGGACTGGACACTGAAGCTTTCTTT
TRBD1	TRBV5-1	-	TRBJ1-4	CASSRGAGGPSTNEKLFF	TGCGCCAGCAGCCGGGGCGCAGGGGGACCATCAACTAATGAAAAACTGTTTTTT
TRBD1	TRBV28	-	TRBJ1-2	CASSPTGGIYGYTF	TGTGCCAGCAGTCCGACAGGGGGGATCTATGGCTACACCTTC
-	TRBV19	-	TRBJ2-7	CASSMGLANEQYF	TGTGCCAGTAGTATGGGTCTAGCAAACGAGCAGTACTTC
-	TRBV5-1	-	TRBJ2-1	CASSPQGFSSYNEQFF	TGCGCCAGCAGCCCCCAGGGGTTCAGCTCCTACAATGAGCAGTTCTTC
TRBD1	TRBV5-6	-	TRBJ1-2	CASSAQTGSYGYTF	TGTGCCAGCAGCGCCCAGACAGGGAGCTATGGCTACACCTTC
-	TRBV6-5	-	TRBJ1-1	CASSTTTEVFAFF	TGTGCCAGCAGTACTACCACGGAGGTGTTCGCTTTCTTT
-	TRBV28	-	TRBJ1-1	CASSFQGKTEAFF	TGTGCCAGCAGTTTCCAGGGTAAGACTGAAGCTTTCTTT
TRBD2	TRBV2	-	TRBJ2-7	CASSVQTTGGEQYF	TGTGCCAGCAGTGTGCAGACGACCGGGGGGGAGCAGTACTTC
TRBD1	TRBV5-1	-	TRBJ1-1	CASSGTGTAMNTEAFF	TGCGCCAGCAGCGGAACCGGGACAGCGATGAACACTGAAGCTTTCTTT
TRBD1	TRBV7-4	-	TRBJ2-3	CASTPMDRGTDTQYF	TGTGCCAGCACCCCCATGGACAGGGGCACAGATACGCAGTATTTT
-	TRBV5-1	-	TRBJ2-2	CASSLYLNTGELFF	TGCGCCAGCAGCTTGTATCTCAACACCGGGGAGCTGTTTTTT
TRBD1	TRBV6-5	-	TRBJ1-6	CASSRQGAYSPLHF	TGTGCCAGCAGTAGACAGGGTGCTTATTCACCCCTCCACTTT
TRBD1	TRBV28	-	TRBJ2-1	CASSSGTVHAEQFF	TGTGCCAGCAGTTCCGGGACAGTTCACGCCGAGCAGTTCTTC
TRBD2	TRBV7-3	-	TRBJ2-3	CASSLGGSGVTQYF	TGTGCCAGCAGCTTGGGAGGGAGTGGAGTAACGCAGTATTTT
TRBD2	TRBV11-3	-	TRBJ2-5	CASSLGRGVTSGRAKETQYF	TGTGCCAGCAGCTTAGGGCGGGGGGTAACTAGCGGGAGGGCCAAGGAGACCCAGTACTTC
-	TRBV27	-	TRBJ2-3	CASSFAQGSTDTQYF	TGTGCCAGCAGTTTTGCGCAGGGGAGCACAGATACGCAGTATTTT
TRBD2	TRBV5-4	-	TRBJ2-1	CASRMGSGRAALNEQFF	TGTGCCAGCAGGATGGGGAGCGGGAGGGCCGCATTGAATGAGCAGTTCTTC
-	TRBV28	few	TRBJ1-3	CASSLGGRNSGNTIYF	TGTGCCAGCAGTTTGGGAGGACGTAACTCTGGAAACACCATATATTTT
-	TRBV27	few	TRBJ1-5	CASSFSQGNQPQHF	TGTGCCAGCAGTTTCTCACAGGGAAATCAGCCCCAGCATTTT
TRBD1	TRBV6-1	-	TRBJ1-5	CASKQGNQPQHF	TGTGCCAGTAAACAGGGGAATCAGCCCCAGCATTTT
TRBD2	TRBV7-9	-	TRBJ2-5	CASSFSTSAQETQYF	TGTGCCAGCAGCTTTTCGACTAGCGCACAAGAGACCCAGTACTTC
TRBD1	TRBV28	once	TRBJ1-4	CASSPPGQGNEKLFF	TGTGCCAGCAGTCCGCCGGGACAGGGTAATGAAAAACTGTTTTTT
TRBD1	TRBV7-6	-	TRBJ2-1	CASSPNRGQGTYNEQFF	TGTGCCAGCAGCCCGAATCGAGGACAGGGCACCTACAATGAGCAGTTCTTC
TRBD1	TRBV27	-	TRBJ1-2	CASSAGQHYGYTF	TGTGCCAGCAGTGCGGGACAGCACTATGGCTACACCTTC
TRBD1	TRBV28	-	TRBJ2-1	CASIPGTASYNEQFF	TGTGCCAGCATTCCCGGGACAGCCTCCTACAATGAGCAGTTCTTC
TRBD1	TRBV6-1	once	TRBJ2-7	CASKDRYSYEQYF	TGTGCCAGCAAGGACAGGTACTCCTACGAGCAGTACTTC
-	TRBV27	-	TRBJ1-2	CASSLYQGSVYGYTF	TGTGCCAGCAGTTTATATCAGGGATCGGTCTATGGCTACACCTTC
TRBD1	TRBV27	-	TRBJ2-5	CASRFAGTEQETQYF	TGTGCCAGCAGATTCGCCGGGACAGAACAAGAGACCCAGTACTTC
-	TRBV28	-	TRBJ1-3	CASRRQAGNTIYF	TGTGCCAGCAGACGACAAGCTGGAAACACCATATATTTT
-	TRBV6-5	-	TRBJ1-6	CASSSAAYSPLHF	TGTGCCAGCAGTTCGGCGGCTTATTCACCCCTCCACTTT
-	TRBV19	-	TRBJ1-5	CASSRDILVPQHF	TGTGCCAGTAGTCGGGACATCCTTGTGCCCCAGCATTTT
TRBD1	TRBV6-7	few	TRBJ1-1	CASSSPRDRGQNTEAFF	TGTGCCAGCAGTTCCCCTCGGGACAGGGGGCAGAACACTGAAGCTTTCTTT
TRBD1	TRBV27	-	TRBJ1-2	CASSLSGVGGSYGYTF	TGTGCCAGCAGTTTATCGGGGGTAGGGGGCAGCTATGGCTACACCTTC
-	TRBV28	-	TRBJ2-2	CATYRGSTGELFF	TGTGCCACCTATCGGGGATCCACCGGGGAGCTGTTTTTT
-	TRBV18	-	TRBJ2-2	CASSPRQASNTGELFF	TGTGCCAGCTCACCCCGACAGGCCTCGAACACCGGGGAGCTGTTTTTT
TRBD1	TRBV27	few	TRBJ2-1	CASSLRTGSYNEQFF	TGTGCCAGCAGTTTAAGGACAGGTTCCTACAATGAGCAGTTCTTC
-	TRBV10-1	-	TRBJ2-5	CASSESIFQKETQYF	TGCGCCAGCAGTGAGTCGATATTCCAGAAAGAGACCCAGTACTTC
-	TRBV9	few	TRBJ2-1	CASSVALPQGSLYNEQFF	TGTGCCAGCAGCGTAGCCCTACCGCAGGGGTCCCTATACAATGAGCAGTTCTTC
-	TRBV4-1	-	TRBJ2-1	CASSQGRGALSSYNEQFF	TGCGCCAGCAGCCAAGGGAGGGGCGCTTTGAGCTCCTACAATGAGCAGTTCTTC
-	TRBV15	-	TRBJ2-5	CATSKLQETQYF	TGTGCCACCAGCAAACTCCAAGAGACCCAGTACTTC
TRBD2	TRBV4-2	-	TRBJ2-1	CASSQALAGGNEQFF	TGTGCCAGCAGCCAAGCACTAGCGGGAGGCAATGAGCAGTTCTTC
-	TRBV5-1	few	TRBJ1-3	CASSLAGQRNTIYF	TGCGCCAGCAGCTTGGCGGGACAAAGAAACACCATATATTTT
TRBD2	TRBV4-1	once	TRBJ2-3	CASSRLTSMSTDTQYF	TGCGCCAGCAGCCGCCTGACTAGCATGAGCACAGATACGCAGTATTTT
-	TRBV5-1	few	TRBJ2-2	CASSSGTRNTGELFF	TGCGCCAGCAGCTCCGGGACTCGAAACACCGGGGAGCTGTTTTTT
TRBD1	TRBV7-9	-	TRBJ1-2	CASSLGQGGYGYTF	TGTGCCAGCAGCTTAGGACAGGGGGGGTATGGCTACACCTTC
TRBD2	TRBV5-1	-	TRBJ2-1	CASSPSGRATNEQFF	TGCGCCAGCTCCCCGAGCGGGAGGGCTACCAATGAGCAGTTCTTC
-	TRBV6-1	once	TRBJ1-4	CASSFGEKLFF	TGTGCCAGCAGTTTCGGTGAAAAACTGTTTTTT
-	TRBV4-2	-	TRBJ2-3	CASSLTASSTDTQYF	TGTGCCAGCAGCCTTACAGCTTCTAGCACAGATACGCAGTATTTT
TRBD1	TRBV6-5	-	TRBJ1-1	CASSFGDSNTEAFF	TGTGCCAGCAGTTTCGGGGACAGCAACACTGAAGCTTTCTTT
-	TRBV25-1	-	TRBJ1-1	CASSETYTEAFF	TGTGCCAGCAGTGAAACATACACTGAAGCTTTCTTT